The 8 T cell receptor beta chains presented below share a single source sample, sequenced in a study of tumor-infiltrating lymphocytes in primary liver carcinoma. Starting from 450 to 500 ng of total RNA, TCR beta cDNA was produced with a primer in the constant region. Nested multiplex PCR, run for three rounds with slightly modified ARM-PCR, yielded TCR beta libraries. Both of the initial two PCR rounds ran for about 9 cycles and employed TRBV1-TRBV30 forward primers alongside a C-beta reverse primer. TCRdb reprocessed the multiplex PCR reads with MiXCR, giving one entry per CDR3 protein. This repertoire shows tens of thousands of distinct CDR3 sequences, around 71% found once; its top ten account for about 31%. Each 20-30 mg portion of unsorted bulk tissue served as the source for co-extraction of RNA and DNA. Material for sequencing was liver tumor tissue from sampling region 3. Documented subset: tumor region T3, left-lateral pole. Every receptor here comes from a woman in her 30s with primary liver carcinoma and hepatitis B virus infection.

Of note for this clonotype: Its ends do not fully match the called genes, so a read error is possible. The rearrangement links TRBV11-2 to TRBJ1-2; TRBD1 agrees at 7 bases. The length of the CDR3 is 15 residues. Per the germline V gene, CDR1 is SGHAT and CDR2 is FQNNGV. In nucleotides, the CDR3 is TGTGCCAGCAACTTAGGTGGGATGGCAGGGGGAGGCTACACCTTC. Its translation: CASNLGGMAGGGYTF.

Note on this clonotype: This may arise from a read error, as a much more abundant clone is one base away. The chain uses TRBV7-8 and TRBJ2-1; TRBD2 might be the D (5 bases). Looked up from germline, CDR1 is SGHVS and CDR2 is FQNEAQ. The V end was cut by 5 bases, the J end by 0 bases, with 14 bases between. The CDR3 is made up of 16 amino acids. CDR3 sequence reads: CASSPLAPNSYNEQFF. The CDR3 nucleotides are TGTGCCAGCAGCCCCCTAGCTCCGAACTCCTACAATGAGCAGTTCTTC.

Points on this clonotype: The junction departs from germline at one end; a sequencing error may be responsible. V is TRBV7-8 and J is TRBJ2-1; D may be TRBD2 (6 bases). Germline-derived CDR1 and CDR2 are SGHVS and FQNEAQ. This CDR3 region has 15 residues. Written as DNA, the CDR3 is TGTGCCAGCGGCTTCTCTAGCGCGACCTACAATGAGCAATTCTTC. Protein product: CASGFSSATYNEQFF.

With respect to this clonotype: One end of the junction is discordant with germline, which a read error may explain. CDR3 sequence (DNA): TGTGCCAACAGTTTACTAGCGGACGTCACAGATACGCAGTATTTT. Residues: CANSLLADVTDTQYF. The chain combines TRBV6-2 or TRBV6-3 with TRBJ2-3; 8 positions match TRBD2. The germline V gene has CDR1 MNHEY and CDR2 SVGEGT. The CDR3 extends over 15 amino acids.

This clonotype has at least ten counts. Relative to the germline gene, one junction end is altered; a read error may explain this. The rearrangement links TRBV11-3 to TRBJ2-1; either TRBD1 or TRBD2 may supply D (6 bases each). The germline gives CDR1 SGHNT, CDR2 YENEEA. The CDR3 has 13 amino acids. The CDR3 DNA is TGCGCCAGCAGTGCCGGGGGCTACGATGAGCAGTTCTTC. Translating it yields CASSAGGYDEQFF.

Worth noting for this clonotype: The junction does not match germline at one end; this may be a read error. CDR3 bases: TGTGCTAGCACTGTTGAGAGGGGGTACACTGAAGCTTTCTTT. Translating it yields CASTVERGYTEAFF. The chain carries TRBV6-1 and TRBJ1-1, with D perhaps TRBD1 (6 bases). The CDR3 is made up of 14 amino acids. Germline assignment: CDR1 MNHNS and CDR2 SASEGT.

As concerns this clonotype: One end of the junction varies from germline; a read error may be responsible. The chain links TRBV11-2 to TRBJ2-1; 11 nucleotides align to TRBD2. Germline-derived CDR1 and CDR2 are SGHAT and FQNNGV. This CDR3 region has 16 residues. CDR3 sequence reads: CASSRWTSGSDNEQFF. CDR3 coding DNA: TGTGCTAGCAGCCGGTGGACTAGCGGGTCAGATAATGAGCAGTTCTTC.

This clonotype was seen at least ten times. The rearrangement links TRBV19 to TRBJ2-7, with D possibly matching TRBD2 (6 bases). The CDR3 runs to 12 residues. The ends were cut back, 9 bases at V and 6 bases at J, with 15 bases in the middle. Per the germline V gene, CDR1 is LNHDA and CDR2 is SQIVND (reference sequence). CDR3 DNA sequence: TGTGCCAGCCTCGGGGGACGAGGCGAGCAGTACTTC. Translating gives CASLGGRGEQYF. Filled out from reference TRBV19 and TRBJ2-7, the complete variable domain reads DGGITQSPKYLFRKEGQNVTLSCEQNLNHDAMYWYRQDPGQGLRLIYYSQIVNDFQKGDIAEGYSVSREKKESFPLTVTSAQKNPTAFYLCASLGGRGEQYFGPGTRLTVT.